This TCR beta chain was identified during a study of blood T cell repertoires in COVID-19. Study in general: COVID-19 samples from acute and convalescent phases originated in the United States, Italy and Spain. Sources were T cells, B-cell-depleted T cells, or PBMCs; the material itself was cDNA or gDNA.

CDR3 length equals 14 residues. Trimming shortened V by 3 bases and J by 1 base, and 9 bases separated the two germline ends. Germline CDR1 SEHNR, CDR2 FQNEAQ (reference sequence). Original processing notes: Quantification of nucleated cells was approximated via reference gene primer amplification. The repertoire was sequenced with immunoSEQ multiplex PCR; TCRdb's copy has only in-frame clones and lacks some. V and J calls plus clone size are reproduced from that table; the DNA served to infer D and trimming. The sample records a few hundred thousand clones, roughly nine tenths being singletons. This clonotype was obtained from a middle-aged woman who had recovered from COVID-19. Sequencing used peripheral blood. V gene TRBV7-9 combines with J gene TRBJ1-1, with D uncertain. For the CDR3, the DNA is TGTGCCAGCAGCTTGCCTACTTCGAACACTGAAGCTTTCTTT. Translated: CASSLPTSNTEAFF.